Sequencing of this TCR beta chain was carried out in a study of blood T cell repertoires in COVID-19 (dated by TCRdb to the early 2020s). General notes on the study: The collaborator samples originated in the United States, Italy and Spain and spanned the acute and convalescent phases of COVID-19. The repertoires were released in a freely available public database intended as a resource for research on the immune response to SARS-CoV-2. A de-identified subject ID, COVID-19 status, age in years and sex were almost always included in the sample metadata. The material from the prospective study consisted of cDNA or gDNA derived from T cells, B-cell-depleted T cells, or PBMCs. The dataset comprised deeply sampled blood TCRbeta repertoires from subjects exposed to, actively infected with, or recovered from COVID-19. Where available, HLA class I and class II types were obtained from metadata supplied by the sample provider rather than from assay-based typing. The samples were drawn from two sources: the first 160 participants of the ongoing ImmuneRACE study, and 950 to 1,500 subjects contributed by 6 global collaborators.

TCRbeta CDR3 regions were amplified from genomic DNA by means of the immunoSEQ Assay, a bias-controlled multiplex PCR. Per the source publication's procedure: The number of nucleated cells in each sample was estimated from the amplification of reference gene primers within the assay. To quantify the absolute abundance of each unique TCRbeta CDR3 rearrangement, sequence reads were collapsed and filtered. For each sample, productive Simpson clonality was calculated by taking the square root of Simpson's diversity index across productive rearrangements. The source is immuneACCESS, and TCRdb retained only in-frame sequences with V and J called. Part of the clones is not carried over; for the studies checked, unresolved V genes explain less than half of this, and the remainder is unexplained. V, J and clone size are taken as reported in that table, and D and trimming were inferred from the DNA itself. Here the sample has roughly 120,000 clones; roughly 87% occur a single time. The top ten clonotypes cover around 4.8% of the sample.

In regard to this clone: Its antigen is still unknown. Per-base quality was not reported, and no clone a single base away is much larger than it.

Summary of the overall study and its limitations: Clinical and demographic metadata were provided uncurated, with the amount varying by source and participant.

Whole blood was collected in K2EDTA tubes by collaborating institutions according to the institutions' own protocols. Collaborator samples were shipped for TCRbeta analysis as frozen whole blood, isolated PBMCs, or DNA extracted from either sample type. Sample: peripheral blood. This clonotype originated in a human donor in a cohort sampled during active COVID-19.

Read as DNA, the sequence is TGTGCCAGTAGTGGCAGGGCGCTGACCAAAGCTTTCTTT. Protein translation: CASSGRALTKAFF. This receptor chain uses TRBV19 and TRBJ1-1, and possibly TRBD1, on 5 matching bases. The V and J ends are trimmed by 5 bases and 9 bases, leaving 16 bases between them. CDR1 and CDR2 are read off the germline V gene (reference sequence) as LNHDA and SQIVND. Reading from cysteine to phenylalanine, the CDR3 counts 13 amino acids. Of all the DNA, just the CDR3 is kept, 39 bases in frame from base 1.